A single sample is the source of the 12 T cell receptor beta chains below, sequenced in a study of cytotoxic CD8 clonotypes in ibrutinib-treated CLL. Data came from immunoSEQ multiplex PCR; TCRdb stores just in-frame clones and leaves some out. The sample has roughly 170,000 clones, approximately 80% seen once. Sequenced here: PBMCs, sampled after 24 months of ibrutinib treatment. The origin of the receptors is a human donor with chronic lymphocytic leukemia.

This chain uses TRBV15 with TRBJ1-2; D ambiguous. The CDR3 totals 11 residues. Germline V gives CDR1 LNHNV, CDR2 YYDKDF (reference sequence). V lost 3 bases, J lost 7 bases, and 6 bases lay in between. The chain's CDR3 is CATSRGGGYTF. The CDR3 DNA sequence: TGTGCCACCAGCAGGGGTGGTGGCTACACCTTC.

The CDR3 spells CASSVGLAGGQETQYF. CDR3 sequence (DNA): TGTGCCAGCAGCGTGGGACTAGCGGGAGGTCAAGAGACCCAGTACTTC. This chain uses TRBV7-2 with TRBJ2-5, with 15 bases identical to TRBD2. With 5 bases clipped from V and 2 bases from J, the junction kept 3 bases outside the gene matches. The length of the CDR3 is 16 residues. Germline V gene lookup returns CDR1 SGHTA and CDR2 FQGNSA.

The V call is TRBV7-9, the J call TRBJ2-1; 8 bases align to TRBD1. CDR1 and CDR2 (germline): SEHNR, FQNEAQ (reference sequence). Trimming at V came to 1 base and at J to 4 bases, leaving 3 bases not matched to a gene. This CDR3 comprises 15 residues. The CDR3 DNA reads as TGTGCCAGCAGCTTAGTCCAGGGGGCGTACAATGAGCAGTTCTTC. It encodes CASSLVQGAYNEQFF.

The J gene is TRBJ1-4, the V gene TRBV6-1; 10 bases map to TRBD1. The V segment lost 5 bases and the J segment 6 bases; nucleotides outside the gene matches: 6. The CDR3 consists of 15 residues. The V gene's germline CDR1 is MNHNS and CDR2 SASEGT. This CDR3 is CASSSRQGAYEKLFF. DNA of the CDR3: TGTGCCAGCAGTTCTAGACAGGGGGCGTATGAAAAACTGTTTTTT.

This rearrangement joins TRBV5-6 to TRBJ1-4, with 8 nucleotides matching TRBD1. This CDR3 has 16 amino acids. The V and J ends lost 1 base and 4 bases, in that order; junction bases with no gene match: 6. CDR1 is SGHDT and CDR2 is YYEEEE in the germline V gene. The CDR3 DNA follows: TGTGCCAGCAGCTTGTTGGGACAGGCCGTTAATGAAAAACTGTTTTTT. It is translated as CASSLLGQAVNEKLFF.

The chain has TRBV5-1 and TRBJ1-6; 9 bases agree with TRBD1. The length of the CDR3 is 15 residues. The junction had 5 bases not matched to a gene; V was cut back by 4 bases and J by 6 bases. CDR1 SGHRS and CDR2 YFSETQ come from the germline V gene. The CDR3 DNA follows: TGCGCCAGCAGCCAAGCGGGACAGGGTAATTCACCCCTCCACTTT. It encodes CASSQAGQGNSPLHF.

The chain has TRBV7-2 and TRBJ1-1, with D tentatively TRBD1 (5 bases). V was cut by 4 bases and J by 0 bases, with 9 bases left in between. The CDR3 has 14 residues. Germline values: CDR1 SGHTA, CDR2 FQGNSA. The CDR3 DNA is TGTGCCAGCAGCTACCGGGGCATGAACACTGAAGCTTTCTTT. This encodes CASSYRGMNTEAFF.

This chain joins TRBV10-1 and TRBJ2-1; 14 bases are shared with TRBD2. CDR1 is WNHNN and CDR2 is SYGVQD in the germline V gene (reference sequence). This CDR3 contains 19 residues. With V trimmed by 0 bases and J by 6 bases, 10 bases remained unmatched. CDR3 sequence reads: CASSESPWTSGRPINEQFF. As DNA, the CDR3 is TGCGCCAGCAGTGAGTCGCCCTGGACTAGCGGGAGGCCTATCAATGAGCAGTTCTTC.

The rearrangement uses TRBV5-1 and TRBJ1-4; D might be TRBD1 (5 bases). Germline V CDR1 and CDR2: SGHRS, YFSETQ. The CDR3 has 14 amino acids. V shed 1 base and J shed 8 bases, with 12 bases lying between them. CDR3 sequence reads: CASSLRGAGEKLFF. In nucleotides, the CDR3 is TGCGCCAGCAGCTTGCGAGGGGCTGGGGAAAAACTGTTTTTT.

The V gene is TRBV9, the J gene TRBJ2-3, with 11 bases that match TRBD1. Germline CDR1 reads SGDLS; CDR2 reads YYNGEE. After removal of 3 bases from V and 5 bases from J, the junction contained 8 bases not matched to a gene. The CDR3 totals 16 residues. CDR3: CASSAQGQGARDTQYF. In nucleotides, the CDR3 is TGTGCCAGCAGCGCACAAGGACAGGGGGCTAGAGATACGCAGTATTTT.

The rearrangement joins TRBV30 to TRBJ1-2; D might be TRBD1 (6 bases). The CDR3 totals 15 residues. Germline V gives CDR1 GTSNPN, CDR2 SVGIG (reference sequence). The germline V and J ends were trimmed by 2 bases and 0 bases, with 13 bases remaining between them. The CDR3 bases are TGTGCCTGGAGTCTCCACAGGGTCGCTAACTATGGCTACACCTTC. Its translation is CAWSLHRVANYGYTF.

The chain couples TRBV4-1 to TRBJ1-5; D possibly corresponds to TRBD1 (6 bases). CDR3 length equals 15 residues. Trimming took off 6 bases at V and 9 bases at J, with 21 bases between the two ends. Germline CDR1 MGHRA, CDR2 YSYEKL. The CDR3 loop reads CASSLSGGRKRPQHF. DNA for the CDR3: TGCGCCAGCAGTCTTTCTGGGGGGCGTAAAAGGCCCCAGCATTTT.